These 20 T cell receptor beta chains were sequenced from one sample in a study of T cells in Graves' hyperthyroidism and ophthalmopathy. Researchers amplified the TCR beta CDR3 regions from RNA transcripts. A first-round RT-PCR of the TCR CDR3 used the HTBI primer set. TCRdb re-called the multiplex PCR reads with MiXCR, one entry per CDR3 protein. The sample has about 350,000 distinct CDR3 sequences; 15% to 20% are singletons. The sequenced sample consisted of blood. The receptors come from a middle-aged woman with Graves' ophthalmopathy.

This clonotype was seen many times. The V and J genes are TRBV30 and TRBJ1-2; 8 bases agree with TRBD1. This CDR3 is 15 amino acids long. Germline-derived CDR1 and CDR2 are GTSNPN and SVGIG (reference sequence). Unmatched junction bases numbered 12, after V lost 2 bases and J lost 7 bases. In nucleotides, the CDR3 is TGTGCCTGGAGTTACCCCGGACAGGGTTTGTCTGGCTACACCTTC. Encoded protein: CAWSYPGQGLSGYTF.

This clonotype showed up many times. V usage is TRBV13 and J usage is TRBJ2-4; D call uncertain. CDR1 and CDR2 (germline): PRHDT, FYEKMQ (reference sequence). The CDR3 covers 16 residues. V lost 5 bases, J lost 1 base, and 15 bases lay in between. The CDR3 sequence: CASSQNKGMAKNIQYF. The CDR3 DNA sequence: TGTGCCAGCAGCCAAAATAAGGGTATGGCCAAAAACATTCAGTACTTC.

This clonotype was seen ten or more times. The chain joins TRBV28 to TRBJ2-1; TRBD2 might be the D (6 bases). Trimming removed 2 bases at V and 6 bases at J, with 14 bases between. Germline-derived CDR1 and CDR2 are MDHEN and SYDVKM. This CDR3 contains 15 residues. The CDR3 DNA follows: TGTGCCAGCAGTTTAACGGGCACTAGCCCCAATGAGCAGTTCTTC. It codes for CASSLTGTSPNEQFF.

This clonotype appeared many times. The chain couples TRBV28 to TRBJ2-3, with 8 bases that match TRBD1. This CDR3 is 15 amino acids long. After removal of 6 bases from V and 0 bases from J, the junction contained 5 bases not matched to a gene. The V gene's germline CDR1 is MDHEN and CDR2 SYDVKM. Written as DNA, the CDR3 is TGTGCCAGCAGCAAAGACAGGGGCAGCACAGATACGCAGTATTTT. Amino acid sequence: CASSKDRGSTDTQYF.

This clonotype has a count of ten or more. J is TRBJ2-5 and V is TRBV6-1, with 7 bases lining up with TRBD2. Germline CDR1 and CDR2: MNHNS and SASEGT. CDR3 length: 14 residues. V dropped 4 bases and J dropped 2; count of bases not matched to a gene: 4. This CDR3 is CASSAGLVQETQYF. DNA for the CDR3: TGTGCCAGCAGTGCAGGACTAGTACAAGAGACCCAGTACTTC.

This clonotype was observed at least ten times. The chain combines TRBV7-9 with TRBJ2-7; no firm D call. The CDR3 sequence is 12 residues long. CDR1 is SEHNR, CDR2 FQNEAQ, per germline (reference sequence). V was pared by 3 bases and J by 2 bases, with 5 bases between. The CDR3 region is CASSLVAYEQYF. The CDR3 nucleotides are TGTGCCAGCAGCTTGGTTGCCTACGAGCAGTACTTC.

In its sample, this clonotype was seen many times. The chain has TRBV11-2 and TRBJ2-2, with TRBD2 matching over 7 bases. V was pared by 1 base and J by 7 bases, with 9 bases of the junction left unmatched. The V gene's germline CDR1 is SGHAT and CDR2 FQNNGV. The CDR3 contains 16 residues. CDR3: CASSLVAGEAYGELFF. The CDR3 DNA is TGTGCCAGCAGCTTAGTGGCGGGAGAGGCATACGGGGAGCTGTTTTTT.

This clonotype was observed at least ten times. The J gene is TRBJ2-2, the V gene TRBV20-1; D call uncertain. V dropped 6 bases and J dropped 4 bases, with 12 bases sitting between them. Per the germline V gene, CDR1 is DFQATT and CDR2 is SNEGSKA (reference sequence). This CDR3 comprises 13 residues. Written as DNA, the CDR3 is TGCAGTGCCGAGATCCGACGCACCGGGGAGCTGTTTTTT. Its translation: CSAEIRRTGELFF.

Ten or more counts support this clonotype. This chain connects TRBV5-1 to TRBJ2-5, with 7 positions matching TRBD2. Germline trimming cut 1 base from V and 2 bases from J; bases unmatched to any gene: 2. The CDR3 is 14 residues long. Germline CDR1 is SGHRS and CDR2 is YFSETQ. The CDR3 here is CASSLRDYQETQYF. The CDR3 DNA sequence: TGCGCCAGCAGCTTGAGGGACTATCAAGAGACCCAGTACTTC. Variable domain in full (rest from reference TRBV5-1 and TRBJ2-5): KAGVTQTPRYLIKTRGQQVTLSCSPISGHRSVSWYQQTPGQGLQFLFEYFSETQRNKGNFPGRFSGRQFSNSRSEMNVSTLELGDSALYLCASSLRDYQETQYFGPGTRLLVL.

This clonotype was counted at least ten times. This CDR3 reads CASCPGQVNQPQHF. Written as DNA, the CDR3 is TGTGCCAGCTGTCCGGGACAAGTAAATCAGCCCCAGCATTTT. This chain links TRBV6-1 with TRBJ1-5, with D perhaps TRBD1 (6 bases). Trimming removed 8 bases at V and 4 bases at J, with 15 bases between. Germline V gene lookup returns CDR1 MNHNS and CDR2 SASEGT. The CDR3 totals 14 residues.

The sample holds many counts of this clonotype. The gene calls are TRBV29-1 and TRBJ1-1; D is uncertain. V lost 3 bases, J lost 3 bases, and 11 bases lay in between. The CDR3 is made up of 13 amino acids. Germline V gene data show CDR1 as SQVTM and CDR2 as ANQGSEA. The CDR3 loop reads CSVEISRDTEAFF. CDR3 nucleotides: TGCAGCGTTGAGATTAGTAGGGACACTGAAGCTTTCTTT.

This chain links TRBV4-3 with TRBJ2-2; TRBD2 matches 12 bases. Germline loops: CDR1 LGHNA, CDR2 YSLEER. CDR3 length equals 20 residues. V lost 3 bases and J lost 4; bases outside the gene matches: 15. The CDR3 is CASSQGKTSGSFPVTGELFF. In DNA, the CDR3 is TGCGCCAGCAGCCAGGGAAAGACTAGCGGGAGTTTCCCCGTCACCGGGGAGCTGTTTTTT.

This clonotype was counted at least ten times. This chain joins TRBV7-2 and TRBJ1-2, with a weak D call TRBD1 (5 bases). Germline CDR1 and CDR2: SGHTA and FQGNSA. CDR3 length equals 13 residues. V was pared by 0 bases and J by 6 bases, with 8 bases between. The CDR3 DNA reads as TGTGCCAGCAGCTTAGCGGCAGGGAATGGCTACACCTTC. Translation gives CASSLAAGNGYTF.

This clonotype was detected ten times or more. The chain joins TRBV20-1 to TRBJ2-5; D is possibly TRBD1 (7 bases). The CDR3 contains 14 residues. CDR1 and CDR2 from the germline V gene are DFQATT and SNEGSKA (reference sequence). V was cut by 0 bases and J by 5 bases, with 13 bases left in between. CDR3 in DNA: TGCAGTGCTAGAGATGGAGGGGGCAAGGAGACCCAGTACTTC. This codes for CSARDGGGKETQYF.

The chain links TRBV6-5 to TRBJ2-7; 10 bases are shared with TRBD1. The CDR3 extends over 17 amino acids. The V gene end was trimmed by 4 bases and the J gene end by 4 bases; junction bases not matched to a gene: 13. Germline V gene sequence: CDR1 MNHEY, CDR2 SVGAGI. CDR3 nucleotides: TGTGCCAGCAGTTTACGGGCGGACAGGGGGTATTTTTACGAGCAGTACTTC. It specifies CASSLRADRGYFYEQYF.

This clonotype showed up many times. This chain links TRBV6-5 with TRBJ1-2, with a tentative D call TRBD1 (6 bases). CDR1 is MNHEY and CDR2 is SVGAGI in the germline V gene. The germline V and J ends were trimmed by 7 bases and 8 bases, with 17 bases remaining between them. The CDR3 sequence is 13 residues long. This CDR3 is CASTKQGVRGYTF. The CDR3 DNA reads as TGTGCCAGCACCAAACAGGGTGTGAGGGGCTACACCTTC.

This clonotype was observed at least ten times. The rearrangement uses TRBV7-2 and TRBJ2-7, with D tentatively TRBD1 (5 bases). The germline gives CDR1 SGHTA, CDR2 FQGNSA. The V end lost 4 bases, the J end lost 3 bases, and 16 bases lay between the germline ends. CDR3 length: 15 amino acids. CDR3 in DNA: TGTGCCAGCAGCTACCAATGGGGCCGAAACTACGAGCAGTACTTC. Amino acid sequence: CASSYQWGRNYEQYF.

This clonotype was seen many times. The chain carries TRBV4-2 and TRBJ2-2; 8 bases agree with TRBD1. CDR1 is LGHNA, CDR2 YNFKEQ, per germline. The length of the CDR3 is 18 residues. J was trimmed by 0 bases and V by 4 bases; bases with no gene match: 10. This chain's CDR3 is CASSRRTGGNPNTGELFF. CDR3 nucleotides: TGTGCCAGCAGCCGCCGAACAGGGGGTAATCCGAACACCGGGGAGCTGTTTTTT.

The V and J genes are TRBV6-1 and TRBJ1-5; unclear D gene. Trimming pared 1 base from V and 9 bases from J, leaving 7 bases between. The CDR3 loop spans 12 amino acids. Germline loops: CDR1 MNHNS, CDR2 SASEGT. This chain's CDR3 is CASSEELGPQHF. CDR3 coding DNA: TGTGCCAGCAGTGAAGAGTTAGGGCCCCAGCATTTT.

This clonotype has a single count. V is TRBV6-1 and J is TRBJ1-5; a possible D gene is TRBD1 (5 bases). Germline V gene sequence: CDR1 MNHNS, CDR2 SASEGT. The CDR3 covers 14 residues. V gave up 1 base and J gave up 7 bases, with 11 bases separating them. For the CDR3, the DNA is TGTGCCAGCAGTGAAGGCGGGAGGGGCCAGCCCCAGCATTTT. Its translation is CASSEGGRGQPQHF.